This T cell receptor beta chain was captured by sequencing in a study of T cell responses to AZD1222 COVID-19 vaccine. Study details: Pooling covered second doses at about 4 or about 12 weeks.

After removal of 0 bases from V and 7 bases from J, the junction contained 8 bases not matched to a gene. Germline V gene sequence: CDR1 SGHTA, CDR2 FQGTGA. This CDR3 comprises 15 residues. Some clones are missing from TCRdb's copy, which holds only in-frame ones; the method was immunoSEQ multiplex PCR. The sample carries about 150,000 clones, 90% to 95% recorded once. Regarding this clone: Its specificity is unknown.

Study-level points and caveats: Donors were largely white British and mainly female; clonal diversity was possibly underestimated. Targeting of unmutated variant regions was reportedly seen in nearly half of spike-specific TCRs. Among vaccine-associated CD4 TCRs, coverage spanned spike, with dominance at 160-218 and 743-854.

The rearrangement uses TRBV7-3 and TRBJ2-7; 8 bases match TRBD1. This material consisted of peripheral blood, taken on day 0 of AZD1222 vaccination. This TCR came from an adult in good health. In nucleotides, the CDR3 is TGTGCCAGCAGCTTAACTCGGCAGGGGGCAGGGGAGCAGTACTTC. It codes for CASSLTRQGAGEQYF.